One and the same sample provided the 26 T cell receptor beta chains below, sequenced in a study of T cell responses to AZD1222 COVID-19 vaccine. The table came from immunoSEQ multiplex PCR; TCRdb's copy has only in-frame clones and leaves some out. The sample yields 90,000 to 95,000 clones, over 75% seen once. The specimen comprised peripheral blood, sampled 28 days after the second AZD1222 dose. These TCRs come from an adult who received the AZD1222 COVID-19 vaccine.

The V call is TRBV28, the J call TRBJ2-7, with 7 bases fitting TRBD1. After removal of 5 bases from V and 4 bases from J, the junction contained 5 bases not matched to a gene. Germline CDR1 reads MDHEN; CDR2 reads SYDVKM. The CDR3 runs 13 residues. CDR3 sequence: CASSLGQTYEQYF. The CDR3 DNA reads as TGTGCCAGCAGTCTGGGACAGACGTACGAGCAGTACTTC.

V usage is TRBV6-2 or TRBV6-3 and J usage is TRBJ2-1; D not resolved. The germline CDR1 and CDR2 sequences are MNHEY and SVGEGT. The CDR3 loop spans 14 amino acids. Trimming took 4 bases from V and 2 from J, leaving 9 bases between them. As DNA, the CDR3 is TGTGCCAGCAGTTTTAGGCGGCCCTACAATGAGCAGTTCTTC. It yields the protein CASSFRRPYNEQFF.

V is TRBV27 and J is TRBJ2-1, with 9 nucleotides matching TRBD2. This CDR3 contains 15 residues. Losses at the gene ends were 5 bases for V and 6 bases for J; bases not matched to a gene: 8. The V gene's germline CDR1 is MNHEY and CDR2 SMNVEV (reference sequence). CDR3 loop: CASSPLGSGGNEQFF. CDR3 in DNA: TGTGCCAGCAGTCCCTTGGGTAGCGGGGGCAATGAGCAGTTCTTC.

This clone was found a few times. This chain joins TRBV5-6 and TRBJ1-1; no reliable D call. V was trimmed by 5 bases and J by 3 bases, leaving 8 bases between them. This CDR3 region has 12 residues. The V gene's germline CDR1 is SGHDT and CDR2 YYEEEE. Here the CDR3 reads CASSHIDTEAFF. CDR3 sequence (DNA): TGTGCCAGCAGTCATATTGACACTGAAGCTTTCTTT.

The gene calls are TRBV7-2 and TRBJ1-2, with D perhaps matching TRBD1 (5 bases). Per the germline V gene, CDR1 is SGHTA and CDR2 is FQGNSA. Trimming stripped 8 bases from V and 4 bases from J, with 14 bases between. The CDR3 totals 13 residues. CDR3 DNA sequence: TGTGCCAGCTTGGAGAGTGGGGGCTATGGCTACACCTTC. Its protein product is CASLESGGYGYTF.

The chain recombines TRBV10-3 with TRBJ2-5; maybe TRBD1 (6 bases). V shed 6 bases and J shed 0 bases, with 20 bases lying between them. Germline CDR1 is ENHRY and CDR2 is SYGVKD. The CDR3 has 17 residues. CDR3 sequence: CAIRPGAGVMDQETQYF. Written as DNA, the CDR3 is TGTGCCATCAGACCCGGTGCAGGGGTTATGGACCAAGAGACCCAGTACTTC.

The CDR3 loop is CASSLRTGGGGDTEAFF. CDR3 DNA: TGTGCCAGCAGCCTTAGGACAGGGGGCGGGGGAGACACTGAAGCTTTCTTT. The chain is built from TRBV2 and TRBJ1-1, with 11 bases lining up with TRBD1. This CDR3 is 17 amino acids long. Germline V gene sequence: CDR1 SNHLY, CDR2 FYNNEI. J was trimmed by 3 bases and V by 6 bases; bases with no gene match: 12.

The chain recombines TRBV30 with TRBJ2-3; 8 positions agree with TRBD1. J lost 6 bases, V lost 2 bases, and 13 bases had no gene match. There are 16 residues in the CDR3. The germline V gene has CDR1 GTSNPN and CDR2 SVGIG (reference sequence). The CDR3 spells CAWSQAGGLKGDTQYF. The CDR3 DNA reads TGTGCCTGGAGTCAGGCAGGGGGCCTGAAAGGGGATACGCAGTATTTT. The full variable domain, in which reference TRBV30 and TRBJ2-3 provide the parts outside the CDR3, is SQTIHQWPATLVQPVGSPLSLECTVEGTSNPNLYWYRQAAGRGLQLLFYSVGIGQISSEVPQNLSASRPQDRQFILSSKKLLLSDSGFYLCAWSQAGGLKGDTQYFGPGTRLTVL.

This clone was picked up a small number of times. The chain couples TRBV28 to TRBJ2-3; 10 nucleotides line up with TRBD2. The CDR3 totals 16 residues. The germline V gene has CDR1 MDHEN and CDR2 SYDVKM. J gave up 2 bases and V 1 base, and 3 bases lay outside the gene matches. For the CDR3, the DNA is TGTGCCAGCAGTTTATTTAGCGGGAGGTTCACAGATACGCAGTATTTT. Protein: CASSLFSGRFTDTQYF.

The CDR3 loop is CASRGHRSNQPQHF. In DNA, the CDR3 is TGTGCCAGCCGGGGGCACAGAAGCAATCAGCCCCAGCATTTT. This rearrangement joins TRBV11-3 to TRBJ1-5, with D tentatively TRBD1 (6 bases). V dropped 8 bases and J dropped 1 base, with 12 bases sitting between them. CDR1 SGHNT and CDR2 YENEEA come from the germline V gene. The CDR3 length is 14 residues. The variable domain in full, with the rest retrieved from reference TRBV11-3 and TRBJ1-5, is EAGVVQSPRYKIIEKKQPVAFWCNPISGHNTLYWYLQNLGQGPELLIRYENEEAVDDSQLPKDRFSAERLKGVDSTLKIQPAELGDSAVYLCASRGHRSNQPQHFGDGTRLSIL.

The rearrangement links TRBV19 to TRBJ1-5, with D unresolved. Germline CDR1 reads LNHDA; CDR2 reads SQIVND (reference sequence). V was shortened by 3 bases and J by 0 bases, with 12 bases between the two germline ends. The CDR3 contains 16 residues. The CDR3 reads CASSIEFEFSNQPQHF. In nucleotides, the CDR3 is TGTGCCAGTAGTATTGAGTTTGAGTTTAGCAATCAGCCCCAGCATTTT.

The rearrangement joins TRBV28 to TRBJ2-7, with a weak D call TRBD2 (5 bases). The CDR3 is 14 amino acids. V lost 5 bases and J 0 bases, leaving 11 bases between the germline ends. The germline gives CDR1 MDHEN, CDR2 SYDVKM. This CDR3 is CASSRGSSSYEQYF. As DNA, the CDR3 is TGTGCCAGCAGTCGGGGATCAAGCTCCTACGAGCAGTACTTC.

The chain carries TRBV12-5 and TRBJ2-1; D could derive from TRBD1 or TRBD2 (6 bases each). V was trimmed by 0 bases and J by 8 bases, leaving 20 bases between them. Germline V lookup: CDR1 LGHNT, CDR2 FRNRAP. The CDR3 is 17 amino acids. The CDR3 is CASGLVTQGGLAHEQFF. CDR3 DNA: TGTGCTAGTGGTTTGGTAACCCAAGGGGGGCTAGCCCATGAGCAGTTCTTC.

The chain joins TRBV20-1 to TRBJ1-2; D perhaps matches TRBD1 (5 bases). CDR1 is DFQATT and CDR2 is SNEGSKA in the germline V gene (reference sequence). Trimming cost V 3 bases and J 5 bases, with 13 bases left between them. The CDR3 has 13 amino acids. This CDR3 is CSASARGGYGYTF. The CDR3, as DNA: TGCAGTGCTAGTGCTAGGGGCGGGTATGGCTACACCTTC.

This clone was seen more than once but under ten times. V is TRBV30 and J is TRBJ1-2; 7 bases match TRBD1. The CDR3 totals 12 residues. Losses at the gene ends were 0 bases for V and 7 bases for J; bases not matched to a gene: 2. CDR1 GTSNPN and CDR2 SVGIG come from the germline V gene (reference sequence). CDR3 DNA sequence: TGTGCCTGGAGTGTAGACAGGGTTGGCTACACCTTC. Its translation: CAWSVDRVGYTF.

V gene TRBV2 combines with J gene TRBJ2-5; 7 nucleotides agree with TRBD2. CDR1 is SNHLY, CDR2 FYNNEI, per germline. This CDR3 has 15 amino acids. Trimming took 8 bases from V and 1 from J; bases not matched to a gene: 10. The CDR3 DNA reads as TGTGCCAGCTGGGGGAGGGGAAGCGCCCAAGAGACCCAGTACTTC. Its protein is CASWGRGSAQETQYF.

This chain connects TRBV4-3 to TRBJ1-2; 7 positions agree with TRBD1. Germline V gene lookup returns CDR1 LGHNA and CDR2 YSLEER. CDR3 length equals 16 residues. The V segment lost 3 bases and the J segment 4 bases; nucleotides outside the gene matches: 11. Written as DNA, the CDR3 is TGCGCCAGCAGCCATGTGAACAGGGGAAAAAGCTATGGCTACACCTTC. Its translation is CASSHVNRGKSYGYTF.

This rearrangement joins TRBV5-4 to TRBJ1-3; tentatively, D is TRBD1 (6 bases). The CDR3 loop spans 16 amino acids. Germline values: CDR1 SGHNT, CDR2 YYREEE (reference sequence). V lost 0 bases and J lost 2, with 12 bases in between. As DNA, the CDR3 is TGTGCCAGCAGCTTGGAGGGGGGCAGAACTGGAAACACCATATATTTT. Translation gives CASSLEGGRTGNTIYF.

The chain couples TRBV18 to TRBJ2-3; TRBD2 matches 13 bases. The CDR3 extends over 15 amino acids. Germline V CDR1 and CDR2: KGHSH, LQKENI. The V segment lost 6 bases and the J segment 3 bases; nucleotides outside the gene matches: 3. The CDR3 DNA reads TGTGCCAGCTCCCCGACTAGCGGGGGGACAGATACGCAGTATTTT. Residues: CASSPTSGGTDTQYF.

V usage is TRBV6-1 and J usage is TRBJ2-6; 9 nucleotides match TRBD1. J lost 1 base, V lost 4 bases, and 2 bases had no gene match. CDR3 length: 16 amino acids. Germline assignment: CDR1 MNHNS and CDR2 SASEGT. The CDR3 sequence: CASSGGTGSGANVLTF. The CDR3 DNA sequence: TGTGCCAGCAGTGGGGGGACAGGGTCTGGGGCCAACGTCCTGACTTTC.

The genes are TRBV6-5 and TRBJ2-3; D gene uncertain. Trimming took 8 bases from V and 4 from J, leaving 13 bases between them. This CDR3 is built from 13 residues. Germline-derived CDR1 and CDR2 are MNHEY and SVGAGI. CDR3 residues: CASGRLGSDTQYF. The CDR3 DNA is TGTGCCAGCGGGCGTCTAGGGTCAGATACGCAGTATTTT.

The gene calls are TRBV28 and TRBJ2-7; D uncertain. The CDR3 runs 11 residues. Trimming cost V 6 bases and J 5 bases, with 8 bases left between them. Germline V gene data show CDR1 as MDHEN and CDR2 as SYDVKM. CDR3 in DNA: TGTGCCAGCAGGCTTCAGGACGAGCAGTACTTC. It codes for CASRLQDEQYF.

This sequence joins TRBV3-1 (or the pseudogene TRBV3-2) and TRBJ2-1; tentatively, D is TRBD2 (6 bases). Germline CDR1 is LGHDT and CDR2 is YNNKEL (reference sequence). V lost 4 bases, J lost 15 bases, and 22 bases lay in between. This CDR3 is built from 14 residues. The CDR3 DNA reads TGTGCCAGCAGCCCAGGATTCTCTAGCGCGGAGGTGTTCTTC. Translated, it gives CASSPGFSSAEVFF.

V is TRBV27 and J is TRBJ2-7; a weak D match, TRBD1 (5 bases). Germline V gene sequence: CDR1 MNHEY, CDR2 SMNVEV (reference sequence). V lost 3 bases and J 6 bases, leaving 9 bases between the germline ends. This CDR3 has 12 amino acids. The CDR3 here is CASSFVGREQYF. CDR3 sequence (DNA): TGTGCCAGCAGTTTTGTGGGGCGCGAGCAGTACTTC.

The chain is built from TRBV30 and TRBJ1-1; no clear D. This CDR3 spans 11 amino acids. Germline V gives CDR1 GTSNPN, CDR2 SVGIG (reference sequence). Trimming shortened V by 0 bases and J by 11 bases, and 10 bases separated the two germline ends. CDR3 bases: TGTGCCTGGAGTGTAGGGAGGTGGGCTTTCTTT. Translated: CAWSVGRWAFF.

The V gene is TRBV11-3, the J gene TRBJ1-6, with 7 nucleotides matching TRBD1. Trimming at V came to 5 bases and at J to 5 bases, leaving 3 bases not matched to a gene. CDR3 length: 14 amino acids. Germline loops: CDR1 SGHNT, CDR2 YENEEA. The CDR3 loop is CASSPQGNNSPLHF. CDR3 DNA: TGTGCCAGCAGCCCACAGGGGAATAATTCACCCCTCCACTTT.